The 17 T cell receptor beta chains given below trace back to one sample, sequenced in a study of cytomegalovirus exposure and HLA in healthy donors. 13 Jbeta primers and 60 Vbeta primers were used for the PCR. Assay: immunoSEQ multiplex PCR; the TCRdb copy retains only in-frame clones and omits some. The sample lists approximately 150,000 clones, 75% occurring once. The source material was PBMCs. Receptors were obtained from a man aged 18 to 29 in good health and CMV-seropositive.

This rearrangement joins TRBV7-2 to TRBJ1-5; no clear D gene. V lost 6 bases and J lost 0, with 12 bases in between. In germline, CDR1 is SGHTA, CDR2 FQGNSA. The CDR3 contains 15 residues. CDR3 in amino acids: CASRPSGYSNQPQHF. In nucleotides, the CDR3 is TGTGCCAGCAGACCGTCGGGGTATAGCAATCAGCCCCAGCATTTT.

V and J are TRBV5-6 and TRBJ2-1; 13 nucleotides agree with TRBD2. The CDR3 has 16 amino acids. Looked up from germline, CDR1 is SGHDT and CDR2 is YYEEEE. V gave up 2 bases and J gave up 7 bases; unmatched junction bases: 6. DNA of the CDR3: TGTGCCAGCAGCTTCGGACTAGCGGGAGTGCGAAATGAGCAGTTCTTC. It yields the protein CASSFGLAGVRNEQFF.

The chain has TRBV2 and TRBJ2-2; D call uncertain. The V gene's germline CDR1 is SNHLY and CDR2 FYNNEI. The CDR3 is 13 amino acids. Deletions cut 8 bases from V and 4 bases from J, with 11 bases between. Written as DNA, the CDR3 is TGTGCCAGCGATCGACAATTCACCGGGGAGCTGTTTTTT. It yields the protein CASDRQFTGELFF.

This chain connects TRBV6-1 to TRBJ2-3; D is unclear. The length of the CDR3 is 13 residues. The V gene lost 4 bases and the J gene lost 7 bases, with 12 bases spanning the gap. Germline assignment: CDR1 MNHNS and CDR2 SASEGT. The CDR3 bases are TGTGCCAGCAGTGGAGACTCCTTGAATACGCAGTATTTT. Its translation: CASSGDSLNTQYF.

CDR3 protein: CASSLNVRNTEAFF. In DNA form, the CDR3 reads TGTGCCAGCAGTTTAAACGTCAGGAACACTGAAGCTTTCTTT. This chain connects TRBV28 to TRBJ1-1; D gene uncertain. Trimming removed 2 bases from V and 1 base from J, with 8 bases in between. Germline V gene data show CDR1 as MDHEN and CDR2 as SYDVKM. This CDR3 has 14 residues.

The rearrangement joins TRBV14 to TRBJ2-1, with 11 bases aligning to TRBD2. CDR1 and CDR2 (germline): SGHDN, FVKESK. Trimming cost V 4 bases and J 4 bases; bases outside gene matches: 6. The CDR3 length is 16 residues. CDR3 sequence (DNA): TGTGCCAGCAGCCGGGGGACTAGCGGATTTTACAATGAGCAGTTCTTC. This encodes CASSRGTSGFYNEQFF.

The rearrangement links TRBV5-1 to TRBJ2-6; 7 bases fit TRBD1. The germline CDR1 and CDR2 sequences are SGHRS and YFSETQ. This CDR3 has 15 residues. V was pared by 3 bases and J by 2 bases, with 2 bases of the junction left unmatched. DNA for the CDR3: TGCGCCAGCAGCTCTCAGGGGGCTGGGGCCAACGTCCTGACTTTC. This encodes CASSSQGAGANVLTF.

V gene TRBV6-5 combines with J gene TRBJ2-3; D is undetermined. The germline CDR1 and CDR2 sequences are MNHEY and SVGAGI. V lost 2 bases and J 5 bases, leaving 11 bases between the germline ends. The CDR3 has 14 residues. This CDR3 is CASSYPTGRDTQYF. CDR3 nucleotide sequence: TGTGCCAGCAGTTACCCGACTGGTCGAGATACGCAGTATTTT.

As DNA, the CDR3 is TGTGCCAGCTCACCACACGGGACCGGGGAGCTGTTTTTT. Encoded protein: CASSPHGTGELFF. The chain uses TRBV18 and TRBJ2-2; no definite D call. CDR1 KGHSH and CDR2 LQKENI come from the germline V gene. The CDR3 has 13 amino acids. Trimming shortened V by 1 base and J by 5 bases, and 5 bases separated the two germline ends.

A word on this clone: At one end, the junction sequence differs from germline, possibly due to a read error. Here the CDR3 DNA reads TGTTCCAGCAAGGGACAGGGGGGCGAGCAGTACTTC. Amino acid sequence: CSSKGQGGEQYF. The rearrangement links TRBV7-9 to TRBJ2-7, with 11 bases identical to TRBD1. The CDR3 is made up of 12 amino acids. From germline, CDR1 is SEHNR and CDR2 FQNEAQ (reference sequence).

V gene TRBV27 combines with J gene TRBJ2-7, with D possibly TRBD1 on 5 matching bases. The CDR3 is made up of 13 amino acids. Trimming cost V 5 bases and J 7 bases, with 15 bases left between them. Looked up from germline, CDR1 is MNHEY and CDR2 is SMNVEV (reference sequence). This chain's CDR3 is CASSPQDMREQYF. The CDR3 nucleotides read TGTGCCAGCAGTCCCCAGGACATGCGGGAGCAGTACTTC.

V usage is TRBV5-8 and J usage is TRBJ1-2; 9 positions match TRBD1. Germline trimming cut 4 bases from V and 0 bases from J; bases unmatched to any gene: 7. The CDR3 extends over 16 amino acids. CDR1 is SGHTS, CDR2 YDEGEE, per germline. The CDR3 spells CASSVDRGVTNYGYTF. In DNA, the CDR3 is TGTGCCAGCAGCGTGGACAGGGGTGTCACTAACTATGGCTACACCTTC.

In regard to this clone: Other DNA sequences within the sample encode an identical CDR3. This sequence joins TRBV4-2 and TRBJ2-5, with 11 bases aligning to TRBD2. This CDR3 has 16 residues. Germline CDR1 reads LGHNA; CDR2 reads YNFKEQ. V was clipped by 1 base and J by 4 bases; unmatched bases: 5. The CDR3 DNA is TGTGCCAGCAGCCAAGGTCCTCTAGCGGGAGGAGAGACCCAGTACTTC. Translating it yields CASSQGPLAGGETQYF.

In its sample, this clone was seen a few times. V is TRBV4-2 and J is TRBJ1-4, with TRBD1 identical over 7 bases. Unmatched junction bases numbered 2, after V lost 0 bases and J lost 7 bases. CDR3 length equals 14 residues. CDR1 is LGHNA, CDR2 YNFKEQ, per germline. CDR3 bases: TGTGCCAGCAGCCAAGACAGGGGGACTGAAAAACTGTTTTTT. It specifies CASSQDRGTEKLFF.

This clone showed up just a few times. The chain has TRBV6-5 and TRBJ1-1; D perhaps matches TRBD1 (6 bases). CDR3 length: 15 amino acids. V lost 5 bases to trimming and J lost 6 bases, with 19 bases between them. Per the germline V gene, CDR1 is MNHEY and CDR2 is SVGAGI. The CDR3 coding sequence is TGTGCCAGCAGTGCAAGACAGGTCGGGCGAGCTGAAGCTTTCTTT. This gives the protein CASSARQVGRAEAFF.

This chain links TRBV30 with TRBJ1-5; possibly TRBD1 for D (5 bases). CDR1 and CDR2 (germline): GTSNPN, SVGIG (reference sequence). CDR3 length equals 13 residues. The V gene lost 0 bases and the J gene lost 7 bases, with 10 bases spanning the gap. The CDR3 here is CAWSVGGVQPQHF. The CDR3 nucleotides read TGTGCCTGGAGTGTGGGGGGGGTGCAGCCCCAGCATTTT.

V and J are TRBV5-4 and TRBJ2-5, with 7 nucleotides matching TRBD1. The germline V gene has CDR1 SGHNT and CDR2 YYREEE (reference sequence). The length of the CDR3 is 16 residues. Trimming cost V 0 bases and J 1 base; bases outside gene matches: 6. CDR3 coding DNA: TGTGCCAGCAGCTTGGGTGGGGACAGCCGCCAAGAGACCCAGTACTTC. This encodes CASSLGGDSRQETQYF.